This T cell receptor (beta chain) was recorded in a study of memory CD4+ T cells and cytomegalovirus serostatus. At the level of the study: Healthy Belgian adult donors included about nine CMV-positive and some 25 CMV-negative people. General observations from the study: Median bootstrapped AUC for CMV status was just under 0.97 originally, less than 0.93 US-trained. About 40% of the roughly 160 known CMV-associated TCRbeta sequences appeared in CD4+ memory.

V gave up 1 base and J gave up 5 bases; unmatched junction bases: 2. The CDR3 has 15 residues. The germline CDR1 and CDR2 sequences are SGHVS and FQNEAQ. The sort gate was single viable CD3+CD4+CD8-CD45RO+ cells for memory CD4+ T cells. CD4+ T cells were isolated by positive magnetic selection. The table came from immunoSEQ multiplex PCR; TCRdb's copy has only in-frame clones and leaves some out. The data show about 56,000 clones, with about 81% seen just once and 0.4% to 0.5% held by the top ten. On this clone itself: No antigen is known for it.

The chain joins TRBV7-8 to TRBJ2-5; 12 nucleotides match TRBD2. Material for sequencing was memory CD4+ T cells from blood. The TCR sequence derives from an adult in good health and CMV-seronegative. The CDR3 reads CASSLETSGGETQYF. Here the CDR3 DNA reads TGTGCCAGCAGCTTAGAAACTAGCGGGGGGGAGACCCAGTACTTC.